The 11 T cell receptor beta chains below come from one sample, sequenced in a study of blood T cell repertoires in COVID-19. Measured with immunoSEQ multiplex PCR; TCRdb has only the in-frame clones, and not every one. The table shows 180,000 or so clones, with over 75% occurring only once. The sample comprised PBMCs or T cells enriched from blood (not recorded which). The receptors derive from a man aged 50 to 59 who had recovered from COVID-19.

The J gene is TRBJ2-7, the V gene TRBV4-2, with D perhaps matching TRBD1 (6 bases). Germline V gene lookup returns CDR1 LGHNA and CDR2 YNFKEQ. Trimming shortened V by 5 bases and J by 2 bases, and 22 bases separated the two germline ends. The CDR3 sequence is 17 residues long. The CDR3 reads CASSTQGIGGSPYEQYF. The DNA of the CDR3 is TGTGCCAGCAGCACTCAGGGGATTGGCGGGTCTCCCTACGAGCAGTACTTC.

Only a few counts were recorded for this clone. The chain uses TRBV5-5 and TRBJ2-2, with D possibly being TRBD1 (6 bases). The germline V gene encodes CDR1 SGHKS and CDR2 YYEKEE (reference sequence). The germline V and J ends were trimmed by 4 bases and 1 base, with 14 bases remaining between them. The length of the CDR3 is 16 residues. As DNA, the CDR3 is TGTGCCAGCAGCCCAAGTGTCAGGGGGAACACCGGGGAGCTGTTTTTT. Residues: CASSPSVRGNTGELFF.

The chain combines TRBV19 with TRBJ1-1; 7 positions agree with TRBD1. V trimming: 6 bases; J trimming: 5 bases; junction bases outside the gene matches: 12. This CDR3 region has 15 residues. The germline gives CDR1 LNHDA, CDR2 SQIVND (reference sequence). CDR3 in amino acids: CASSRQGTGWTEAFF. CDR3 in DNA: TGTGCCAGTAGCCGACAGGGAACTGGGTGGACTGAAGCTTTCTTT.

This chain links TRBV5-1 with TRBJ2-1, with 8 bases aligning to TRBD2. There are 16 residues in the CDR3. Trimming removed 3 bases from V and 2 bases from J; junction bases left unmatched: 7. The V gene's germline CDR1 is SGHRS and CDR2 YFSETQ. The CDR3 loop is CASSSTSVPPYNEQFF. Here the CDR3 DNA reads TGCGCCAGCAGCTCGACTAGCGTTCCCCCCTACAATGAGCAGTTCTTC. Full variable domain (remainder filled in from reference TRBV5-1 and TRBJ2-1): KAGVTQTPRYLIKTRGQQVTLSCSPISGHRSVSWYQQTPGQGLQFLFEYFSETQRNKGNFPGRFSGRQFSNSRSEMNVSTLELGDSALYLCASSSTSVPPYNEQFFGPGTRLTVL.

CDR3 region: CAWSRNREQYF. The CDR3 bases are TGTGCCTGGAGTAGAAACAGAGAGCAGTACTTC. The chain employs TRBV30 and TRBJ2-7, with D unresolved. Trimming took 2 bases from V and 7 from J, leaving 9 bases between them. CDR1 is GTSNPN and CDR2 is SVGIG in the germline V gene (reference sequence). The CDR3 totals 11 residues.

The V gene is TRBV7-2, the J gene TRBJ2-1; 11 bases map to TRBD2. After removal of 1 base from V and 8 bases from J, the junction contained 10 bases not matched to a gene. From germline, CDR1 is SGHTA and CDR2 FQGNSA. This CDR3 region has 17 residues. The chain's CDR3 is CASSLGVSGGAMDEQFF. For the CDR3, the DNA is TGTGCCAGCAGCTTAGGGGTTAGCGGGGGGGCTATGGATGAGCAGTTCTTC. Filled out from reference TRBV7-2 and TRBJ2-1, the complete variable domain reads GAGVSQSPSNKVTEKGKDVELRCDPISGHTALYWYRQSLGQGLEFLIYFQGNSAPDKSGLPSDRFSAERTGGSVSTLTIQRTQQEDSAVYLCASSLGVSGGAMDEQFFGPGTRLTVL.

The gene calls are TRBV6-5 and TRBJ2-7; 7 nucleotides line up with TRBD1. V was clipped by 5 bases and J by 9 bases; unmatched bases: 13. There are 14 residues in the CDR3. Germline values: CDR1 MNHEY, CDR2 SVGAGI. Here the CDR3 reads CASSPDRNQVRQYF. The CDR3, as DNA: TGTGCCAGCAGTCCGGACAGGAATCAAGTTCGGCAGTACTTC.

This clone was seen just once. V gene TRBV18 combines with J gene TRBJ1-5, with a weak D call TRBD1 (6 bases). V lost 2 bases, J lost 5 bases, and 7 bases lay in between. Germline CDR1 KGHSH, CDR2 LQKENI. This CDR3 is 13 amino acids long. CDR3 region: CASSPDRYQPQHF. CDR3 coding DNA: TGTGCCAGCTCACCAGACAGGTATCAGCCCCAGCATTTT. Full variable domain (outside the CDR3, taken from reference TRBV18 and TRBJ1-5): NAGVMQNPRHLVRRRGQEARLRCSPMKGHSHVYWYRQLPEEGLKFMVYLQKENIIDESGMPKERFSAEFPKEGPSILRIQQVVRGDSAAYFCASSPDRYQPQHFGDGTRLSIL.

J is TRBJ1-3 and V is TRBV1. TRBV1 is a pseudogene locus. The CDR3 is made up of 17 amino acids. The DNA of the CDR3 is TGCACCAGCAGCCAAGATCGTCAGGAGGGGTACGGAAACACCATATATTTT. Its translation: CTSSQDRQEGYGNTIYF.

This clone was counted a single time. The V gene is TRBV5-1, the J gene TRBJ1-2, with 8 bases matching TRBD1. This CDR3 spans 16 amino acids. The ends lost 2 bases at V and 8 bases at J; junction bases unmatched: 14. Germline V lookup: CDR1 SGHRS, CDR2 YFSETQ. The DNA for the CDR3 is TGCGCCAGCAGCTTCATGACCGGGACAGGCCAGGGGGGCTACACCTTC. Translating gives CASSFMTGTGQGGYTF.

The chain recombines TRBV25-1 with TRBJ1-2; no clear D. Trimming cost V 1 base and J 8 bases, with 11 bases left between them. This CDR3 has 13 amino acids. Germline CDR1 is MGHDK and CDR2 is SYGVNS. CDR3 sequence (DNA): TGTGCCAGCAGTGAATCGGGGTTTAGGGGCTACACCTTC. It specifies CASSESGFRGYTF.